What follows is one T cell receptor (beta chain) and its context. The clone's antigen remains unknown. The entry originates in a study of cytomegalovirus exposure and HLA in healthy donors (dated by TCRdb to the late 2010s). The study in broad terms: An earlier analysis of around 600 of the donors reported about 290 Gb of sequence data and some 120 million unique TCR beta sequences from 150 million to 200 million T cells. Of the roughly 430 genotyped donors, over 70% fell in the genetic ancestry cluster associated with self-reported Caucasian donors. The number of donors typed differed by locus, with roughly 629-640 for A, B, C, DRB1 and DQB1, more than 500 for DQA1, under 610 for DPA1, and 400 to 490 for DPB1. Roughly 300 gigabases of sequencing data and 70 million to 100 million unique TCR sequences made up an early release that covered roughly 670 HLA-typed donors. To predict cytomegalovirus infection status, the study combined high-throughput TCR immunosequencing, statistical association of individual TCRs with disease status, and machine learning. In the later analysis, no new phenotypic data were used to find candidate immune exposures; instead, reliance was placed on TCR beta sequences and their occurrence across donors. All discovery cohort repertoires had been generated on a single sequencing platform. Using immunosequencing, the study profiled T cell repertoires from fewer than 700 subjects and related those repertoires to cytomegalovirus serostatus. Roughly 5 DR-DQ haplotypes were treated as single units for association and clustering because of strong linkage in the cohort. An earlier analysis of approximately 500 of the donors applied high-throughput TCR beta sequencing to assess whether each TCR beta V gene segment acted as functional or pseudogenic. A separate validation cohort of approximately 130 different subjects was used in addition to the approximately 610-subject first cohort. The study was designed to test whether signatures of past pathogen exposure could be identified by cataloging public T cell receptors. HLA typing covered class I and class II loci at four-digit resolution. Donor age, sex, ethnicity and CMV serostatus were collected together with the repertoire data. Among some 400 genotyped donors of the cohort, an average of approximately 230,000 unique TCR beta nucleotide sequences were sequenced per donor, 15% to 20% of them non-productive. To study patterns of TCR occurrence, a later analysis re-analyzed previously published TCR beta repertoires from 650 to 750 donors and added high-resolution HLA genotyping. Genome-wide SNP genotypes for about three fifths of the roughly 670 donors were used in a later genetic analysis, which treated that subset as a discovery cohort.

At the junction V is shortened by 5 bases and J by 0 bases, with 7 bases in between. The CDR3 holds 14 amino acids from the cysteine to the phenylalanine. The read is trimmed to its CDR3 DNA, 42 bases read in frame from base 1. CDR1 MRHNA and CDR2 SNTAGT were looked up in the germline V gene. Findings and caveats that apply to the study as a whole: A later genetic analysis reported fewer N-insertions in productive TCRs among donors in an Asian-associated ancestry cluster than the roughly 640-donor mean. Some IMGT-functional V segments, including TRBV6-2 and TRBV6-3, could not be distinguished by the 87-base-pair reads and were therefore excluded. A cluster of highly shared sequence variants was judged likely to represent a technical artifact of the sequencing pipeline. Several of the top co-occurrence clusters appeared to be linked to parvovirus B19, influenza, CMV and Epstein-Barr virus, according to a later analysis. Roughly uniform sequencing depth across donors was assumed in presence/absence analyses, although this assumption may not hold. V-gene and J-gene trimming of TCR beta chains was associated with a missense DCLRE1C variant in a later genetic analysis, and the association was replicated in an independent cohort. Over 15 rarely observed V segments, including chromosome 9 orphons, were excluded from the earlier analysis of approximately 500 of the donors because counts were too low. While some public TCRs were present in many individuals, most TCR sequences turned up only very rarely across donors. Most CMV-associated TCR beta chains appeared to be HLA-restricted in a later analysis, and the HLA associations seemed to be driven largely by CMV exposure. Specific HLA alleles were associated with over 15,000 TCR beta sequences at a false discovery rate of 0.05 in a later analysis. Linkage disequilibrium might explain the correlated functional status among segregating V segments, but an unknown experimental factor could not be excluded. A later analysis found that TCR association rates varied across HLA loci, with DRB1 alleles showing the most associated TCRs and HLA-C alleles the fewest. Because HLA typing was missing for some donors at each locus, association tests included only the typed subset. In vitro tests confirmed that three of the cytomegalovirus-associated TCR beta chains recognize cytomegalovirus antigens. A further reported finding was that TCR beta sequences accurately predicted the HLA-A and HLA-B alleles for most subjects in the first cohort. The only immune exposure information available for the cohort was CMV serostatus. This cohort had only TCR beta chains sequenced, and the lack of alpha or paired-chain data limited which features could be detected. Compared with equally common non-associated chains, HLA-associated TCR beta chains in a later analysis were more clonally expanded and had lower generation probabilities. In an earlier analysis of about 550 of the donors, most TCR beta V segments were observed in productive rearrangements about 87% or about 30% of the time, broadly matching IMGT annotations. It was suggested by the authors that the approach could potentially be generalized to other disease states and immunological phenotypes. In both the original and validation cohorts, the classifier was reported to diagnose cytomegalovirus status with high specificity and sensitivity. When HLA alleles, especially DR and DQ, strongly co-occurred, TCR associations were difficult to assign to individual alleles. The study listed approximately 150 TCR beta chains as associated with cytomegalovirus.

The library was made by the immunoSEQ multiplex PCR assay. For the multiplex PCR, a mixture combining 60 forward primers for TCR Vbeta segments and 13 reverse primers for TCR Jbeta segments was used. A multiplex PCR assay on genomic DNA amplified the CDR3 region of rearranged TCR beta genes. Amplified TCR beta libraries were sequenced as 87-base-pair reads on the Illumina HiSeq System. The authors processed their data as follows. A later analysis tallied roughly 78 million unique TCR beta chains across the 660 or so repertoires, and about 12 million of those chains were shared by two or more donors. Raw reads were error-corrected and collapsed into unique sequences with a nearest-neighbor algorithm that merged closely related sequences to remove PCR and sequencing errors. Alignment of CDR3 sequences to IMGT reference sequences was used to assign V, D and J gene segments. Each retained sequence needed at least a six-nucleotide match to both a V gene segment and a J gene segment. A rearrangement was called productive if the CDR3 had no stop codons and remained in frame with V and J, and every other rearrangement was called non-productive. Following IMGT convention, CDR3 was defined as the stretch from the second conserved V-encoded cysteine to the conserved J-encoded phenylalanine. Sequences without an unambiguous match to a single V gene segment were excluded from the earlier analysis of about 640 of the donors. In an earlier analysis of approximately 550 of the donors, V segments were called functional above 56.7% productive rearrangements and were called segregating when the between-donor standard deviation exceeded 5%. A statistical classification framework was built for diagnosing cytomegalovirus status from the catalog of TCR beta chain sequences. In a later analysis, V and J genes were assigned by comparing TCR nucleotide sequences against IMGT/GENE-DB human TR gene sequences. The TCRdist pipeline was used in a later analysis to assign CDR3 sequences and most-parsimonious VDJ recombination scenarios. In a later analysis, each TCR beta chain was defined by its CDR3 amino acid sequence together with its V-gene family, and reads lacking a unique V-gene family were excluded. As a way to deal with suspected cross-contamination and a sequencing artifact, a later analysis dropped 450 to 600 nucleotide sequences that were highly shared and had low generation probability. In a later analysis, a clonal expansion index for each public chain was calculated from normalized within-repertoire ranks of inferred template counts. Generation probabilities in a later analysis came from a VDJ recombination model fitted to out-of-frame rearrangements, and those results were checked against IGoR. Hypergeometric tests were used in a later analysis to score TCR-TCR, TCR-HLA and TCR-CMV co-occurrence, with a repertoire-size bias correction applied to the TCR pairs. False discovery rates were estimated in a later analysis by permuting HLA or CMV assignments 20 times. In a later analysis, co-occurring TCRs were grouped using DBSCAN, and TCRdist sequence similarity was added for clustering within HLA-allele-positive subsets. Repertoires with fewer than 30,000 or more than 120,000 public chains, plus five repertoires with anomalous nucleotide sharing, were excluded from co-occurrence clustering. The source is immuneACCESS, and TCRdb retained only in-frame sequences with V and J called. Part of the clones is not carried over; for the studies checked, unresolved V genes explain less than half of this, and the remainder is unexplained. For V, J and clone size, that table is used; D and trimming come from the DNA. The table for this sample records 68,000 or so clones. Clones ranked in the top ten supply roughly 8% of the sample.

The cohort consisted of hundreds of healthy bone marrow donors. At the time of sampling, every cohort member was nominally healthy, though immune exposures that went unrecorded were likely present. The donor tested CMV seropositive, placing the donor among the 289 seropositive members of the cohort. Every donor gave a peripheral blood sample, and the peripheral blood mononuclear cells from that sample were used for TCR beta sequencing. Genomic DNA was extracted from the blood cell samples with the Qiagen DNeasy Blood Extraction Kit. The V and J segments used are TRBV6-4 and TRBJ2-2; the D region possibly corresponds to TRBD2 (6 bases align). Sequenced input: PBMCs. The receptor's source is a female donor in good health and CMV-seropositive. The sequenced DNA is TGTGCCAGCAGTCCTAGCGCGAACACCGGGGAGCTGTTTTTT. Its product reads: CASSPSANTGELFF.